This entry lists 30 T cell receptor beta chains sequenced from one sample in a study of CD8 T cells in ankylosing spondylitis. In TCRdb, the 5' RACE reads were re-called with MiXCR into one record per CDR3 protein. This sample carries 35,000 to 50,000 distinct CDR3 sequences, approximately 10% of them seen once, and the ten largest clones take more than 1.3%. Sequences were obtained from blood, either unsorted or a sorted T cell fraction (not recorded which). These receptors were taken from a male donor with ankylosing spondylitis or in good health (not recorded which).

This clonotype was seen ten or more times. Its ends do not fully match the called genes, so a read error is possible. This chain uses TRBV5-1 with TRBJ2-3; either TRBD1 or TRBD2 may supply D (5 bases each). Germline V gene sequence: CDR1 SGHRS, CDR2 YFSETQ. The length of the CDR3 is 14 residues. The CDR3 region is CASRLGPRTDTQYF. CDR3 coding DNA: TGCGCCAGCAGGTTGGGACCGCGCACAGATACGCAGTATTTT.

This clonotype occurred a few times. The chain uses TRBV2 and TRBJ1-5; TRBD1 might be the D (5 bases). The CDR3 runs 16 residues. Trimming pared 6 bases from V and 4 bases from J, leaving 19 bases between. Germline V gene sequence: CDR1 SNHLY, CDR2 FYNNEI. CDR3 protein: CASSTWDSTGNQPQHF. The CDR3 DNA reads TGTGCCAGCAGCACTTGGGACTCCACGGGTAATCAGCCCCAGCATTTT. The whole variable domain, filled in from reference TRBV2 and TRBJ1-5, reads EPEVTQTPSHQVTQMGQEVILRCVPISNHLYFYWYRQILGQKVEFLVSFYNNEISEKSEIFDDQFSVERPDGSNFTLKIRSTKLEDSAMYFCASSTWDSTGNQPQHFGDGTRLSIL.

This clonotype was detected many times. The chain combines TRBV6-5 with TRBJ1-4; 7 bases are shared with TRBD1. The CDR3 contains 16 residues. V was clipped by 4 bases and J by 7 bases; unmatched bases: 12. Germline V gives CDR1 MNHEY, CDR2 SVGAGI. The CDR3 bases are TGTGCCAGCAGTTTTAAACCGGGACAGTGGGGTGAAAAACTGTTTTTT. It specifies CASSFKPGQWGEKLFF.

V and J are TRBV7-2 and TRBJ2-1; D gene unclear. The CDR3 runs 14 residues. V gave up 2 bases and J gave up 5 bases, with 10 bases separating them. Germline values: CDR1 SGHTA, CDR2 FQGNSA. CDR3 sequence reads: CASSLMHSDNEQFF. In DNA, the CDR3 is TGTGCCAGCAGCTTAATGCACAGTGACAATGAGCAGTTCTTC.

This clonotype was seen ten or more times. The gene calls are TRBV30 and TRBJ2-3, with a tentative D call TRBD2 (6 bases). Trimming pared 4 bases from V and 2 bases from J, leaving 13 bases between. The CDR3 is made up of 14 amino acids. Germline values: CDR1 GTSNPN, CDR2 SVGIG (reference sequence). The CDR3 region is CAWTGGEITDTQYF. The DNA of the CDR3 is TGTGCCTGGACGGGCGGGGAGATCACAGATACGCAGTATTTT. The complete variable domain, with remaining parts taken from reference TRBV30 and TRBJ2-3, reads SQTIHQWPATLVQPVGSPLSLECTVEGTSNPNLYWYRQAAGRGLQLLFYSVGIGQISSEVPQNLSASRPQDRQFILSSKKLLLSDSGFYLCAWTGGEITDTQYFGPGTRLTVL.

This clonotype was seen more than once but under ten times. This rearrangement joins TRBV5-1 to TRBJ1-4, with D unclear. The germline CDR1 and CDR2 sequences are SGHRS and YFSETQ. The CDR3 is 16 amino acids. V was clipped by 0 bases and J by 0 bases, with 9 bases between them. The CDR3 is CASSLDSATTNEKLFF. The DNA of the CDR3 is TGCGCCAGCAGCTTGGACAGCGCCACAACTAATGAAAAACTGTTTTTT.

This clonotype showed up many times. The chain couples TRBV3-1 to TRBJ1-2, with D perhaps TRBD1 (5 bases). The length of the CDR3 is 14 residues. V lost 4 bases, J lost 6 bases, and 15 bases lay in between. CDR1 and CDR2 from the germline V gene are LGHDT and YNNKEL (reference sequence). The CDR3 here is CASSPITDSHGYTF. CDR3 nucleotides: TGTGCCAGCAGCCCGATAACTGACAGCCATGGCTACACCTTC.

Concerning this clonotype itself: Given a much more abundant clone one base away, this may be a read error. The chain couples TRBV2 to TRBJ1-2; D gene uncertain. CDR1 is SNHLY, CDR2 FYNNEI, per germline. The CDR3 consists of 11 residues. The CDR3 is CASSWLYAYTF. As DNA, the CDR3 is TGTGCCAGCTCATGGCTCTATGCCTACACCTTC.

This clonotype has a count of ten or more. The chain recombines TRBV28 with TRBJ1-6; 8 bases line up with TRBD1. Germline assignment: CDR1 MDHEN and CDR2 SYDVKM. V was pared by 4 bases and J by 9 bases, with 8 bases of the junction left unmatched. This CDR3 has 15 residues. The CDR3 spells CASSSPGQGGSPLHF. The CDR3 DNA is TGTGCCAGCAGTTCCCCCGGACAGGGTGGTTCACCCCTCCACTTT.

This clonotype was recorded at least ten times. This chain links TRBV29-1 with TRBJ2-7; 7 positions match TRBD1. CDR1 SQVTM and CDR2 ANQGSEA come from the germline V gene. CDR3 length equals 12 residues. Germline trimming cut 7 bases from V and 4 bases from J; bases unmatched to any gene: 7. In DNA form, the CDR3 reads TGCAGCGCTGGGACAGACCCTTACGAGCAGTACTTC. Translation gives CSAGTDPYEQYF.

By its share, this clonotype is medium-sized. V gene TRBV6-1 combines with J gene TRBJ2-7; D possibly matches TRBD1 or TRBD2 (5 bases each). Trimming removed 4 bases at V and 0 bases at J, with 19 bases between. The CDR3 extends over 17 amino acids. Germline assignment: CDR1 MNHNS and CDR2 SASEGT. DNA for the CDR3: TGTGCCAGCAGTGCGGGCCGAACCGGGACGGACTCCTACGAGCAGTACTTC. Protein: CASSAGRTGTDSYEQYF.

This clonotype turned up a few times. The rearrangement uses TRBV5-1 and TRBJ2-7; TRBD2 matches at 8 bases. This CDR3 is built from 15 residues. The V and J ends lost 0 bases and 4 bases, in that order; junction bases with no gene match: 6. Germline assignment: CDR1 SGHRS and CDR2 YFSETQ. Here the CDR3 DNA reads TGCGCCAGCAGCTTGGAGAACGGGGGGGATTACGAGCAGTACTTC. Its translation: CASSLENGGDYEQYF. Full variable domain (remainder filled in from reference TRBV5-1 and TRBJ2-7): KAGVTQTPRYLIKTRGQQVTLSCSPISGHRSVSWYQQTPGQGLQFLFEYFSETQRNKGNFPGRFSGRQFSNSRSEMNVSTLELGDSALYLCASSLENGGDYEQYFGPGTRLTVT.

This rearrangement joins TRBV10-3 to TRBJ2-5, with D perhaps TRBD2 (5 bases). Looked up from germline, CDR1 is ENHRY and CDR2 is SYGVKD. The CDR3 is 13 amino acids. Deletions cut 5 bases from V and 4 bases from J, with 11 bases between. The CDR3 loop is CAISIGLGETQYF. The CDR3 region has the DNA TGTGCCATCAGTATAGGACTCGGAGAGACCCAGTACTTC.

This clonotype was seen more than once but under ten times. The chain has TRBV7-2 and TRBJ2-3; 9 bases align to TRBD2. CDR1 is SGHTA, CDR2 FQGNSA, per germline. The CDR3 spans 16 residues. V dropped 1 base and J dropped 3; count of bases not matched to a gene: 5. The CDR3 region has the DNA TGTGCCAGCAGCTTAGGAATGAGCGGGGGGACAGATACGCAGTATTTT. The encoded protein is CASSLGMSGGTDTQYF.

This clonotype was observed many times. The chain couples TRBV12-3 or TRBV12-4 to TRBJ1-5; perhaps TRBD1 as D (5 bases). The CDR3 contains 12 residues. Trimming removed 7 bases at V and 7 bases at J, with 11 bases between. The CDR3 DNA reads TGTGCCAGCACCCGAGGGGTACAGCCCCAGCATTTT. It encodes CASTRGVQPQHF.

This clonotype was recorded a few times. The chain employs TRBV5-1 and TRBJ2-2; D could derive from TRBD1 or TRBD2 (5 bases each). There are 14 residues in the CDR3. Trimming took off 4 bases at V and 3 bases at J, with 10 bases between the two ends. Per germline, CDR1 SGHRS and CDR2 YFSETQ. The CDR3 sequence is CASSPLGDTGELFF. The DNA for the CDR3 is TGCGCCAGCAGCCCCTTGGGGGACACCGGGGAGCTGTTTTTT.

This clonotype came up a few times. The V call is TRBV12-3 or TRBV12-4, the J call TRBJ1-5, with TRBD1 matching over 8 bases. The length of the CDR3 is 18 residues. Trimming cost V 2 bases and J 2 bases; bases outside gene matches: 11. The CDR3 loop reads CASSLRTGPLVGNQPQHF. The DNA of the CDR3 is TGTGCCAGCAGTTTAAGGACAGGGCCCCTTGTGGGCAATCAGCCCCAGCATTTT.

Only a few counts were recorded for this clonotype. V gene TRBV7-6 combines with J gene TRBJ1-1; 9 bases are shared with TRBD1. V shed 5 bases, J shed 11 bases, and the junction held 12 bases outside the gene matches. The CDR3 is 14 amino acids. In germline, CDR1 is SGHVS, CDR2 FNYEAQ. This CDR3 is CASSQNTGGSGAFF. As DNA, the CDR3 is TGTGCCAGCAGCCAAAACACAGGGGGCAGTGGGGCTTTCTTT.

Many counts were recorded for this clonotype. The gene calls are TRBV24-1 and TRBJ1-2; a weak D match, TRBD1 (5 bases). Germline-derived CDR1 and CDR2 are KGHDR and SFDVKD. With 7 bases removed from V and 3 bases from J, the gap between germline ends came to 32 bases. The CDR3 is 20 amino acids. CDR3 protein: CATSRCRVVRETSRDYGYTF. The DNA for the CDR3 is TGTGCCACCAGCCGATGCAGGGTTGTCCGGGAAACTTCGAGGGACTATGGCTACACCTTC.

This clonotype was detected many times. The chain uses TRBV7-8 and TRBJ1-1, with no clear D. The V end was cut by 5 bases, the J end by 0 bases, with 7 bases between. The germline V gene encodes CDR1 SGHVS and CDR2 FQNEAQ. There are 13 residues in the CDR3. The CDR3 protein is CASSDPLNTEAFF. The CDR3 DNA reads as TGTGCCAGCAGCGACCCCCTGAACACTGAAGCTTTCTTT.

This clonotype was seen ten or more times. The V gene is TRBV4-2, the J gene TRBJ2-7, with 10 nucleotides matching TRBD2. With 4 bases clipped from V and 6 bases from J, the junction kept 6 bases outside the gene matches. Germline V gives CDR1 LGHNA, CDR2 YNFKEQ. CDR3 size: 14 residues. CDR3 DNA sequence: TGTGCCAGCAGCCCCCGCTCTAGCGGGGGCGAGCAGTACTTC. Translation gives CASSPRSSGGEQYF.

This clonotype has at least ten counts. The CDR3 DNA follows: TGTGCCATCAGTGAGGGTAGCGGGGTGCATACGCAGTATTTT. The encoded protein is CAISEGSGVHTQYF. The V call is TRBV10-3, the J call TRBJ2-3; 8 bases fit TRBD2. Germline values: CDR1 ENHRY, CDR2 SYGVKD. The ends lost 2 bases at V and 7 bases at J; junction bases unmatched: 5. This CDR3 is 14 amino acids long.

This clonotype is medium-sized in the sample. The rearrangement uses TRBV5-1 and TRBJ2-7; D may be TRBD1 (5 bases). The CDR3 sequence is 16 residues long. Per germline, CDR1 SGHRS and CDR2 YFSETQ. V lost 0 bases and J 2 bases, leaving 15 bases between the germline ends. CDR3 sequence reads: CASSLVSGQITYEQYF. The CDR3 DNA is TGCGCCAGCAGCTTGGTATCAGGACAAATTACCTACGAGCAGTACTTC.

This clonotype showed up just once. The DNA of the CDR3 is TGTGCCAGCAGCGTAGCTTGGGCAGAAGAGACCCAGTACTTC. This translates into CASSVAWAEETQYF. The rearrangement links TRBV9 to TRBJ2-5, with D unclear. In germline, CDR1 is SGDLS, CDR2 YYNGEE. The V end lost 0 bases, the J end lost 3 bases, and 9 bases lay between the germline ends. The CDR3 length is 14 residues.

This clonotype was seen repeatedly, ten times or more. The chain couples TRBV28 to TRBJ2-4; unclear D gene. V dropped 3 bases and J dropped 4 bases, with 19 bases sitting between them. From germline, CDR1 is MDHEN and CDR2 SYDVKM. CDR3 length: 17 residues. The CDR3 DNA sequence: TGTGCCAGCAGTTTTGAGGCTCGTCCGTTTTCAAAAAACATTCAGTACTTC. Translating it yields CASSFEARPFSKNIQYF.

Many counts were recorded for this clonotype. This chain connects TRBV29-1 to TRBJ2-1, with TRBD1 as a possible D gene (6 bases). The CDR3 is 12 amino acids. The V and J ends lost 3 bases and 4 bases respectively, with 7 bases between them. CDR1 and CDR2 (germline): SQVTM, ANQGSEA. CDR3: CSVDGQYNEQFF. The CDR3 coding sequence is TGCAGCGTTGATGGACAGTACAATGAGCAGTTCTTC.

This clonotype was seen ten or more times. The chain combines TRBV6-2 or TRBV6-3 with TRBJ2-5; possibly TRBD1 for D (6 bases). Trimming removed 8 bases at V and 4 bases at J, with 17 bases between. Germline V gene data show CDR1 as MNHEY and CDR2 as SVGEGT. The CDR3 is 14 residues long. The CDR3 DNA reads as TGTGCCAGCGGATCGACAGGTTCGAGAGAGACCCAGTACTTC. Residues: CASGSTGSRETQYF.

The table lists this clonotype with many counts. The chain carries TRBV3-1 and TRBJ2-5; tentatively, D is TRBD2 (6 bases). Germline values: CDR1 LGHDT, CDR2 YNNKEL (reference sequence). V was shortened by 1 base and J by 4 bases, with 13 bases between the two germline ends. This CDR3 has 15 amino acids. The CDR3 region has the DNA TGTGCCAGCAGCCAAGCGCCCTACGGGGGAGAGACCCAGTACTTC. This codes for CASSQAPYGGETQYF.

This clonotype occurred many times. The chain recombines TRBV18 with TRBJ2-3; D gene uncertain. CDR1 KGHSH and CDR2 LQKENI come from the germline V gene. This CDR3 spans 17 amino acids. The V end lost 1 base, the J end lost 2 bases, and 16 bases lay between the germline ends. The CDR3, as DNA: TGTGCCAGCTCACCACGTTCTGGGCCCTTCTACACAGATACGCAGTATTTT. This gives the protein CASSPRSGPFYTDTQYF.

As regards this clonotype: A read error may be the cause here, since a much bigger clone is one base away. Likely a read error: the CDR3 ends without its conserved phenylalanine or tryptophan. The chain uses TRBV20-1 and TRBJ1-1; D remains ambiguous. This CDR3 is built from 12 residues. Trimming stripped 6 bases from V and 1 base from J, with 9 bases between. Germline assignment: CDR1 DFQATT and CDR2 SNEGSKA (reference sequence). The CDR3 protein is CSALNQNTEAFL. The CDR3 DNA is TGCAGTGCCTTAAATCAGAACACTGAAGCTTTCCTT.